The clone carrying this T cell receptor beta chain was seen only once. This record comes from a study of PD-L1 blockade in urothelial cancer. Time point denoted: pretreatment peripheral blood. Measured with immunoSEQ multiplex PCR; TCRdb has only the in-frame clones, and not every one. The data show about 70,000 clones, 85% to 90% seen once. The CDR3 runs to 16 residues. From germline, CDR1 is MNHEY and CDR2 SVGAGI. Trimming at V came to 1 base and at J to 4 bases, leaving 5 bases not matched to a gene. The input for sequencing was PBMCs, taken around atezolizumab (anti-PD-L1) treatment. V usage is TRBV6-5 and J usage is TRBJ2-2, with 8 bases that match TRBD2. This receptor was taken from a man aged 65-85 years with urothelial cancer. The CDR3 DNA reads as TGTGCCAGCAGTTACTTCGGGAGCGGGGGCACCGGGGAGCTGTTTTTT. Encoded protein: CASSYFGSGGTGELFF.